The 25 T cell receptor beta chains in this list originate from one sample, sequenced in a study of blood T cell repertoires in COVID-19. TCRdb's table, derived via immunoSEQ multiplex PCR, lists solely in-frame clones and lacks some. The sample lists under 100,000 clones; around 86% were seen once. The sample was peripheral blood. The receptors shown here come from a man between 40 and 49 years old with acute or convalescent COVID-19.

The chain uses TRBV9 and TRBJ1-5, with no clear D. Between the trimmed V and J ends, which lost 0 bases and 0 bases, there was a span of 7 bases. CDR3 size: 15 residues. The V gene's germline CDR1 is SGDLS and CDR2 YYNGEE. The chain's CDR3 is CASSVDPGSNQPQHF. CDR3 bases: TGTGCCAGCAGCGTAGATCCGGGTAGCAATCAGCCCCAGCATTTT.

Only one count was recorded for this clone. CDR3 sequence (DNA): TGTGCCAGCACGGGAGAATACGAGCAGTACTTC. Its protein is CASTGEYEQYF. The chain combines TRBV2 with TRBJ2-7; D perhaps matches TRBD2 (6 bases). In germline, CDR1 is SNHLY, CDR2 FYNNEI. The CDR3 has 11 residues. Deletions cut 7 bases from V and 4 bases from J, with 8 bases between.

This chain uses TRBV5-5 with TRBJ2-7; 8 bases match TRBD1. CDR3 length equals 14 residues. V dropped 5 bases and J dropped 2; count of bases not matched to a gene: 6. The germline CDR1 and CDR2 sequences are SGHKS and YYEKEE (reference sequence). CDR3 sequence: CASRRDRIAYEQYF. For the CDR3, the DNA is TGTGCCAGCAGACGGGACAGGATCGCCTACGAGCAGTACTTC.

The CDR3 DNA follows: TGTGCCAGCAGCGCTCCGGGACTAGCGTCGGAGACCCAGTACTTC. It translates to CASSAPGLASETQYF. The chain carries TRBV7-2 and TRBJ2-5; 10 nucleotides agree with TRBD2. CDR3 length: 15 amino acids. V was pared by 5 bases and J by 5 bases, with 8 bases of the junction left unmatched. Germline V gene lookup returns CDR1 SGHTA and CDR2 FQGNSA.

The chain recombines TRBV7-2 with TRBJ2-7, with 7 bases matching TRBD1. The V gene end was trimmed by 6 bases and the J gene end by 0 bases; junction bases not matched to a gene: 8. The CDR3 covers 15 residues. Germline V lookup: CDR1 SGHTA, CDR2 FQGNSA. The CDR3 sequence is CASRSQGESSYEQYF. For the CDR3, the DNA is TGTGCCAGCAGGTCTCAGGGGGAATCCTCCTACGAGCAGTACTTC.

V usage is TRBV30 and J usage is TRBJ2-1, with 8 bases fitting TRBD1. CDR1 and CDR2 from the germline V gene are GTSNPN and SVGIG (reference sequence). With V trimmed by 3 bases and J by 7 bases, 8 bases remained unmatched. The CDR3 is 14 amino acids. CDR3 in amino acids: CAWSGQGAKNEQFF. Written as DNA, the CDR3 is TGTGCCTGGAGCGGGCAGGGGGCGAAGAATGAGCAGTTCTTC.

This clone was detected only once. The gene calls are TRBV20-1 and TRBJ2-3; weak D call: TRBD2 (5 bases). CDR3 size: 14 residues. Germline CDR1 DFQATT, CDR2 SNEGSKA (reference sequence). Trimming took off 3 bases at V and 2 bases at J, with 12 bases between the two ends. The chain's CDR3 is CSASSELVTDTQYF. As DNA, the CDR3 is TGCAGTGCTAGTAGCGAATTGGTCACAGATACGCAGTATTTT.

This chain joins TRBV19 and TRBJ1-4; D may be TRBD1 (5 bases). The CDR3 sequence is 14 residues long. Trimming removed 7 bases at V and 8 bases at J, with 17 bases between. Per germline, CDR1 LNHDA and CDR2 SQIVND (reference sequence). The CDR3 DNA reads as TGTGCCAGTATTGGGAGGGGACGTGTGGAAAAACTGTTTTTT. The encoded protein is CASIGRGRVEKLFF.

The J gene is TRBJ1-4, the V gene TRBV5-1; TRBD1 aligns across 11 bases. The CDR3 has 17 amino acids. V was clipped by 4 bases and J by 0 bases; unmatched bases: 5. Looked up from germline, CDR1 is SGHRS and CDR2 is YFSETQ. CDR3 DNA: TGCGCCAGCAGCGCACGGGGACAGGGGGCAACTAATGAAAAACTGTTTTTT. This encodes CASSARGQGATNEKLFF.

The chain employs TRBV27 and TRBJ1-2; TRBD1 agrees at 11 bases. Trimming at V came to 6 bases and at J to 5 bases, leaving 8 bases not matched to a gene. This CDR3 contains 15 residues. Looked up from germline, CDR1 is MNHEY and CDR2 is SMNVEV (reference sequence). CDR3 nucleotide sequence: TGTGCCAGCAGGAAAAGGACAGGGGGCGGTTATGGCTACACCTTC. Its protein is CASRKRTGGGYGYTF.

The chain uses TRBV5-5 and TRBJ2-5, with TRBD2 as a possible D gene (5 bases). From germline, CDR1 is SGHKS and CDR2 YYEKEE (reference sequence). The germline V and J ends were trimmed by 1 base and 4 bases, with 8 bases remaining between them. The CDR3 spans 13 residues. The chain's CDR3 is CASSLLAGETQYF. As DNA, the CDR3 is TGTGCCAGCAGCTTGTTGGCGGGAGAGACCCAGTACTTC.

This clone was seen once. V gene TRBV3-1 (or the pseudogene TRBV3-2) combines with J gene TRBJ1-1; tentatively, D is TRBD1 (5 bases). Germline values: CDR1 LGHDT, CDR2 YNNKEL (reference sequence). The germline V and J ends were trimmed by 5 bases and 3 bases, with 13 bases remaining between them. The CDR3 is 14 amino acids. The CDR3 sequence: CASSDQGTDTEAFF. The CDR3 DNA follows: TGTGCCAGCAGCGACCAGGGTACCGACACTGAAGCTTTCTTT.

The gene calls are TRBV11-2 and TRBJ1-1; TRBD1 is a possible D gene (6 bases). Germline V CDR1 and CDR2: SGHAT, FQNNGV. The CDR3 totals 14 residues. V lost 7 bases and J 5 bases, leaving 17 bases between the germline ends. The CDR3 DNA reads TGTGCCAGCAATAGGGGGGGCGCAGCTACTGAAGCTTTCTTT. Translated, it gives CASNRGGAATEAFF.

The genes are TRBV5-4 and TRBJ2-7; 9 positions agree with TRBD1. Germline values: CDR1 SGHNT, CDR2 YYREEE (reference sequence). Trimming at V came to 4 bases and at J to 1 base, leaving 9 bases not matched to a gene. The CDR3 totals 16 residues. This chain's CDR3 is CASSPQEGTGSYEQYF. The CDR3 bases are TGTGCCAGCAGCCCTCAGGAGGGGACAGGGTCCTACGAGCAGTACTTC.

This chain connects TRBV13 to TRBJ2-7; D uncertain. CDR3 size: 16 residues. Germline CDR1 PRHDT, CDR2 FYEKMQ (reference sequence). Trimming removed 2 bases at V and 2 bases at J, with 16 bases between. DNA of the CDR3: TGTGCCAGCAGCTTAAGTCGCATAAACAGTCCCTACGAGCAGTACTTC. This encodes CASSLSRINSPYEQYF.

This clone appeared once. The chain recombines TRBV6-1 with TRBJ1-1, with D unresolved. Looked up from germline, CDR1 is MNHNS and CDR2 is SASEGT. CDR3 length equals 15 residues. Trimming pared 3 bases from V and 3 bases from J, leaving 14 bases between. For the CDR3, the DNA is TGTGCCAGCAGTGACAATAGCCCTTTGGACACTGAAGCTTTCTTT. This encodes CASSDNSPLDTEAFF.

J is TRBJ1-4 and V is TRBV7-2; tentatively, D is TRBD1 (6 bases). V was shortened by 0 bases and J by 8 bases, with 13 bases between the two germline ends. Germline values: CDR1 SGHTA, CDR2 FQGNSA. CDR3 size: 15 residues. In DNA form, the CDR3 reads TGTGCCAGCAGCTTAGCGCCGGGGGGCGGCGAAAAACTGTTTTTT. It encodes CASSLAPGGGEKLFF.

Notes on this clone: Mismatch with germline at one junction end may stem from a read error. The CDR3, as DNA: TGTGCCTGGAGTAGTCTTGGGGACAACTGTTTCTTC. It yields the protein CAWSSLGDNCFF. The rearrangement uses TRBV30 and TRBJ2-7, with D perhaps matching TRBD1 (6 bases). Germline CDR1 GTSNPN, CDR2 SVGIG (reference sequence). The CDR3 spans 12 residues.

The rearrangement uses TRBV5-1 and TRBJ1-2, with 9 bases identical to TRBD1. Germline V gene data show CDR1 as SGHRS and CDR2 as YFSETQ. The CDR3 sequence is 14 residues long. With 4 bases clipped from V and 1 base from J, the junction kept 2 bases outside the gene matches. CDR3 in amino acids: CASSMGQGNYGYTF. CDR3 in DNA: TGCGCCAGCAGCATGGGACAGGGTAACTATGGCTACACCTTC.

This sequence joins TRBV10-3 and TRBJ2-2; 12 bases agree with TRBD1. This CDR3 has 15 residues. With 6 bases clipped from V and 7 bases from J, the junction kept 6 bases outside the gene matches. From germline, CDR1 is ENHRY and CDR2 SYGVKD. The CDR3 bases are TGTGCCATCAGGCCGGGACAGGGGGCGCGCGGGGAGCTGTTTTTT. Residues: CAIRPGQGARGELFF.

The CDR3 sequence is CASSPRTGVGYTF. CDR3 nucleotides: TGTGCCAGCAGTCCACGGACAGGGGTTGGCTACACCTTC. The V gene is TRBV27, the J gene TRBJ1-2; TRBD1 matches 9 bases. The germline gives CDR1 MNHEY, CDR2 SMNVEV (reference sequence). J lost 7 bases, V lost 5 bases, and 5 bases had no gene match. The CDR3 consists of 13 residues.

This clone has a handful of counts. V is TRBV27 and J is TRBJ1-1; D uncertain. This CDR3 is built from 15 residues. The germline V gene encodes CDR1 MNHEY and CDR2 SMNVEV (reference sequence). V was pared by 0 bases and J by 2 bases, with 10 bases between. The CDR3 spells CASSLSVESNTEAFF. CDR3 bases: TGTGCCAGCAGTTTATCGGTTGAGAGTAACACTGAAGCTTTCTTT.

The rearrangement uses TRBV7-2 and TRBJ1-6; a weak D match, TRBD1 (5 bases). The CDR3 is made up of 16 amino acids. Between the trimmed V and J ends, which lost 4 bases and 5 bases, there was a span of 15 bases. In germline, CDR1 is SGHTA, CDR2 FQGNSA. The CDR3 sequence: CASSSDGGTNNSPLHF. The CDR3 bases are TGTGCCAGCAGCTCAGACGGGGGAACCAATAATTCACCCCTCCACTTT. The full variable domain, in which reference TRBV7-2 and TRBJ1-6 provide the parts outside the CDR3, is GAGVSQSPSNKVTEKGKDVELRCDPISGHTALYWYRQSLGQGLEFLIYFQGNSAPDKSGLPSDRFSAERTGGSVSTLTIQRTQQEDSAVYLCASSSDGGTNNSPLHFGNGTRLTVT.

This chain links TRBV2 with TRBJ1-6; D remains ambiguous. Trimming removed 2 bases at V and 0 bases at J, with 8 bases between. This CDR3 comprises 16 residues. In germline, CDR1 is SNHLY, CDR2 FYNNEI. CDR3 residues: CASSERSSSYNSPLHF. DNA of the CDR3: TGTGCCAGCAGTGAAAGATCCAGCTCCTATAATTCACCCCTCCACTTT.

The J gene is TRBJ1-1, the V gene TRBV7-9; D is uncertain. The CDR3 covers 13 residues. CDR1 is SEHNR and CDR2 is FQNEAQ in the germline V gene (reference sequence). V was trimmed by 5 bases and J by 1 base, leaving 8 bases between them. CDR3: CASSEYSNTEAFF. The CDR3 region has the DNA TGTGCCAGCAGCGAGTATTCGAACACTGAAGCTTTCTTT.